This TCR beta chain was captured in a study of T cells in Graves' hyperthyroidism and ophthalmopathy. Study findings and constraints: The model forecast ophthalmopathy, anticipating it by a median roughly 6.5 months before onset.

The sample holds many counts of this clonotype. What it binds is unknown. Regions amplified from RNA transcripts were the TCR beta CDR3 regions. First-round RT-PCR of the TCR CDR3 relied on the HTBI primer set. In TCRdb, the multiplex PCR reads were re-called with MiXCR into one record per CDR3 protein. The sample includes hundreds of thousands of distinct CDR3 sequences, approximately 14% of them seen just once. The sample comprised blood. This receptor was identified in a woman between 18 and 29 years old with Graves' hyperthyroidism.

The CDR3 DNA follows: TGTGCCACCAGTGCGGCAGCCCTCGGGGAGACCCAGTACTTC. Its protein product is CATSAAALGETQYF. The V and J genes are TRBV24-1 and TRBJ2-5; D call uncertain. CDR3 size: 14 residues. Germline V gives CDR1 KGHDR, CDR2 SFDVKD. V was trimmed by 5 bases and J by 5 bases, leaving 14 bases between them.